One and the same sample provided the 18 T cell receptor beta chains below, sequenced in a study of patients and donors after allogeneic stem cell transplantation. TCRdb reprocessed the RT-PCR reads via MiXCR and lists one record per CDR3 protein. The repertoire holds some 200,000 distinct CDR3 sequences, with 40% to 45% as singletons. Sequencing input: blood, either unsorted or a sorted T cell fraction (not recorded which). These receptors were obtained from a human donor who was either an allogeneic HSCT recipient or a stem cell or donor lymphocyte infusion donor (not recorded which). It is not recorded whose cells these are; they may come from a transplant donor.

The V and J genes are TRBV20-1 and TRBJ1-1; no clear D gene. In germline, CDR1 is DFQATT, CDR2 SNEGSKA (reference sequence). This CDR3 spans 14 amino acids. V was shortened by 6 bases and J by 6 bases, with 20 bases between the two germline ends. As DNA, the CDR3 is TGCAGTGCCTTGACTCAGTCGGGTTGGCCTGAAGCTTTCTTT. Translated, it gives CSALTQSGWPEAFF.

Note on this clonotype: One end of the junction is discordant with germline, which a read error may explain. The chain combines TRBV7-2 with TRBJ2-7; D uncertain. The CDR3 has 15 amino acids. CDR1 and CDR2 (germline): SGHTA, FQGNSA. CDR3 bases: TGTGCCAGCAGCTTAGATTTTAGCAGTACCTACCAGCAGTACTTC. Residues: CASSLDFSSTYQQYF. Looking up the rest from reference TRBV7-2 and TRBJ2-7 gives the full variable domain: GAGVSQSPSNKVTEKGKDVELRCDPISGHTALYWYRQSLGQGLEFLIYFQGNSAPDKSGLPSDRFSAERTGGSVSTLTIQRTQQEDSAVYLCASSLDFSSTYQQYFGPGTRLTVT.

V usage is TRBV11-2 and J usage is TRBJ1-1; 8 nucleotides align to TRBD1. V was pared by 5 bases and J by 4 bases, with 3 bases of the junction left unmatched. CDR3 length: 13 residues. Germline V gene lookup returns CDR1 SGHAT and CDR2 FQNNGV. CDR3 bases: TGTGCCAGCAGCACACAGGGGGGCACTGAAGCTTTCTTT. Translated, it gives CASSTQGGTEAFF.

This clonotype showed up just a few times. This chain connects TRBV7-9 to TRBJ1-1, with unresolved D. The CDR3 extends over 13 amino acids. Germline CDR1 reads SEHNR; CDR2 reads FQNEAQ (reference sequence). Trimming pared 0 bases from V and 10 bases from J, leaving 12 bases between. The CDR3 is CASSLAGSLGAFF. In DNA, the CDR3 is TGTGCCAGCAGCTTAGCCGGCAGTCTAGGAGCTTTCTTT.

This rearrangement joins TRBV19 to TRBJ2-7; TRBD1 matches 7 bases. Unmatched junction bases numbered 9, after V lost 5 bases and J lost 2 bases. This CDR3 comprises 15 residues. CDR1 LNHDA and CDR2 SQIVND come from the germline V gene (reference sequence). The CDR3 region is CASSPWTGRTYEQYF. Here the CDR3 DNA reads TGTGCCAGTAGTCCCTGGACAGGACGGACCTACGAGCAGTACTTC.

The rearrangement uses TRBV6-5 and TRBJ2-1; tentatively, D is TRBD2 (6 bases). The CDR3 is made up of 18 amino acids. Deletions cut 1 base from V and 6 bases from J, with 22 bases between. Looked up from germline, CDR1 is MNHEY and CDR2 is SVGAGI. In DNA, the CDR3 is TGTGCCAGCAGTTACTGGTCTATAGTAGCGGTCGGGCCCAATGAGCAGTTCTTC. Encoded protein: CASSYWSIVAVGPNEQFF.

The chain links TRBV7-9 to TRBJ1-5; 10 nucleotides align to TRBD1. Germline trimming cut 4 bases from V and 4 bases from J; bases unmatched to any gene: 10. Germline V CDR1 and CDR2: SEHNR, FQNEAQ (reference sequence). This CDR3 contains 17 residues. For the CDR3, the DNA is TGTGCCAGCAGCTCTTCAGCCGGGACAGGGGAAAATCAGCCCCAGCATTTT. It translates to CASSSSAGTGENQPQHF.

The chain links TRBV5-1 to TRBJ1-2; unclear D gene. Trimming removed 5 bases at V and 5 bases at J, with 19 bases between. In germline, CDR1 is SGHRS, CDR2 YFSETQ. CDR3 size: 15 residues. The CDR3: CASSVDTESVYGYTF. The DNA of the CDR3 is TGCGCCAGCAGTGTAGACACCGAGAGTGTATATGGCTACACCTTC.

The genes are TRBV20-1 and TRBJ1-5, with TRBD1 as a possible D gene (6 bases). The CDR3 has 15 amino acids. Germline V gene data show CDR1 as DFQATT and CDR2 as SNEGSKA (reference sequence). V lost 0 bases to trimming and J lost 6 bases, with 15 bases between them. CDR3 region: CSARERPGVFQPQHF. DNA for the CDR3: TGCAGTGCTAGAGAGCGCCCAGGGGTGTTTCAGCCCCAGCATTTT.

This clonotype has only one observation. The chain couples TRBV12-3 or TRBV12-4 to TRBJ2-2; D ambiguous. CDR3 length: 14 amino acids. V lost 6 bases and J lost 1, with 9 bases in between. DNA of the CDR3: TGTGCCAGCAGCTACACCCTGAACACCGGGGAGCTGTTTTTT. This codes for CASSYTLNTGELFF.

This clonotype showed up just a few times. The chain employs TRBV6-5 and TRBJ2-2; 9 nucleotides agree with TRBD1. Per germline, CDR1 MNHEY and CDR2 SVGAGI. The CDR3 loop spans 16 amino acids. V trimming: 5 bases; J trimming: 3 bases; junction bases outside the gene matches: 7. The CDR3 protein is CASSRGQGRDTGELFF. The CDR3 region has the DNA TGTGCCAGCAGTCGCGGACAGGGGCGAGACACCGGGGAGCTGTTTTTT.

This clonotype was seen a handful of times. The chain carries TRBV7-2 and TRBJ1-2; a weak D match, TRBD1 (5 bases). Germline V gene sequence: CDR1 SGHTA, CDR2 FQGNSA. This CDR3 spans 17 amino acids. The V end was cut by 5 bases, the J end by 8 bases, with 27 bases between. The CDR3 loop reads CASSTRGGQAGEGGYTF. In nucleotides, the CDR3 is TGTGCCAGCAGCACAAGGGGAGGGCAGGCGGGCGAGGGGGGCTACACCTTC.

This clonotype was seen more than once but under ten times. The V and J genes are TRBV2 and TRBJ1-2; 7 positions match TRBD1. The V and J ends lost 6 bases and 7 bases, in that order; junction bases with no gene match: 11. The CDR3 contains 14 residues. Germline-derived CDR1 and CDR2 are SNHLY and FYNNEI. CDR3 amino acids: CASSSDREGGGYTF. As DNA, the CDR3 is TGTGCCAGCAGCTCCGACAGGGAAGGAGGTGGCTACACCTTC.

CDR3 protein: CASSQAGPELAGSYEQYF. The CDR3 nucleotides read TGCGCCAGCAGCCAAGCGGGCCCTGAACTAGCGGGTTCCTACGAGCAGTACTTC. The J gene is TRBJ2-7, the V gene TRBV4-3; TRBD2 matches 9 bases. Germline V gene sequence: CDR1 LGHNA, CDR2 YSLEER. This CDR3 is 18 amino acids long. J lost 1 base, V lost 1 base, and 11 bases had no gene match.

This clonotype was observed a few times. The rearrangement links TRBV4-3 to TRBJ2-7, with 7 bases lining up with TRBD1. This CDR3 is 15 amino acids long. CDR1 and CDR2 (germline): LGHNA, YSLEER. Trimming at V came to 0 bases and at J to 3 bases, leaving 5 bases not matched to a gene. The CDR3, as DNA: TGCGCCAGCAGCCAAGAGCGGTACAGGGGCTACGAGCAGTACTTC. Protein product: CASSQERYRGYEQYF.

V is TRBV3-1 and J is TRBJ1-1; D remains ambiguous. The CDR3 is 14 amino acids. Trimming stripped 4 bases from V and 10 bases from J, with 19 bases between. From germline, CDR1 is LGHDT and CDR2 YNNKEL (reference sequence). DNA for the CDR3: TGTGCCAGCAGCCCCACCTTGGAGGGTACCGGAGCTTTCTTT. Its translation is CASSPTLEGTGAFF.

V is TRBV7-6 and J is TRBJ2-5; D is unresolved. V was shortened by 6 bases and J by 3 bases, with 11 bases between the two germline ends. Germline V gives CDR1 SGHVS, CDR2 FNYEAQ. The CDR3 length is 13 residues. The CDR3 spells CASRPETKETQYF. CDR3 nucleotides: TGTGCCAGCAGACCAGAGACCAAAGAGACCCAGTACTTC.

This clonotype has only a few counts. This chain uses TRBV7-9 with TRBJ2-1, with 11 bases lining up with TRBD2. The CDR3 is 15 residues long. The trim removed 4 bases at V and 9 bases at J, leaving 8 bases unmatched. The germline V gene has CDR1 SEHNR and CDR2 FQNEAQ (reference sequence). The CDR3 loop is CASSSSSGRASEQFF. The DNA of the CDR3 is TGTGCCAGCAGCTCCAGTAGCGGGAGGGCCAGTGAGCAGTTCTTC.